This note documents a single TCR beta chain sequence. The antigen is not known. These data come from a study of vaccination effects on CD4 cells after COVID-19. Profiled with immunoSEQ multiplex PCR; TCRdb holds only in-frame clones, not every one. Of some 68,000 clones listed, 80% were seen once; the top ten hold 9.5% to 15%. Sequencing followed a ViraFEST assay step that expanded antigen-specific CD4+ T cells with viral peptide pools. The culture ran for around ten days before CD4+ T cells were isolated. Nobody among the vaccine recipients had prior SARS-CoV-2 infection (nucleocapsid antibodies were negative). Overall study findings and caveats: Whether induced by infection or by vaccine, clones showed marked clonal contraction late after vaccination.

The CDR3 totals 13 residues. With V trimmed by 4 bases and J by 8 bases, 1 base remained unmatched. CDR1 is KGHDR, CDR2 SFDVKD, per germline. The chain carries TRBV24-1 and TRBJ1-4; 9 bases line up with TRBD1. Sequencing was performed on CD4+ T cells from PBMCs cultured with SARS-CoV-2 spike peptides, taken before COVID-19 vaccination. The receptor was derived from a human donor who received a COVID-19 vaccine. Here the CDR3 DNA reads TGTGCCACCAGTGAGACAGGGGGGGAAAAACTGTTTTTT. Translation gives CATSETGGEKLFF.